This TCR beta chain is from a study of T cell changes during pregnancy in multiple sclerosis. Repertoires were generated with immunoSEQ multiplex PCR, while TCRdb's copy carries only in-frame clones and drops some. The sample lists tens of thousands of clones, more than 80% occurring once. V trimming: 8 bases; J trimming: 3 bases; junction bases outside the gene matches: 9. Germline CDR1 reads SNHLY; CDR2 reads FYNNEI. The CDR3 is made up of 15 amino acids. This clone is a singleton in its sample. This clonotype was sampled from a female donor in good health, enrolled as a control in a pregnancy study. This material consisted of peripheral blood, taken in the second trimester of pregnancy. The chain has TRBV2 and TRBJ1-4; 7 bases line up with TRBD1. CDR3 coding DNA: TGTGCCAGCCTTCGACAGGGAATGGCTAATGAAAAACTGTTTTTT. Protein sequence: CASLRQGMANEKLFF.